The present T cell receptor (beta chain) was sequenced within a study of early T cells in non-severe SARS-CoV-2 infection. This clonotype was seen repeatedly, ten times or more. The TCR library protocol attached unique molecular identifiers to the individual cDNA molecules. TCRdb re-called the 5' RACE reads through MiXCR, storing one row per CDR3 protein. This sample has tens of thousands of distinct CDR3 sequences, with around 12% found just once. The specimen sequenced was whole blood. This sequence originates from an adult who was a healthcare worker with PCR-confirmed SARS-CoV-2 infection or an uninfected control (not recorded which).

Here the CDR3 reads CASSFPALNEQFF. The CDR3 DNA sequence: TGTGCCAGCAGCTTTCCAGCGCTCAATGAGCAGTTCTTC. The V gene is TRBV5-6, the J gene TRBJ2-1, with D uncertain. The CDR3 runs to 13 residues. CDR1 is SGHDT and CDR2 is YYEEEE in the germline V gene. Trimming shortened V by 2 bases and J by 6 bases, and 9 bases separated the two germline ends.